The clone carrying this T cell receptor (beta chain) has just a few counts. The antigen is unknown. The record originates from a study of T cells in Graves' hyperthyroidism and ophthalmopathy. Study-level results: Most thyroid-expanded clonotypes above 0.001 were also found in blood. Prediction of ophthalmopathy progression came a median around 6 months pre-onset.

This CDR3 contains 15 residues. Looked up from germline, CDR1 is LGHNA and CDR2 is YSLEER. V was trimmed by 0 bases and J by 4 bases, leaving 10 bases between them. Each ophthalmopathy patient scored at least 3 on the Clinical Activity Score and at least 4 on NOSPECS grade, with duration under 3 months. PBMCs were collected from an approximately 10 ml volume of fresh peripheral blood. Template material for amplifying TCR beta CDR3 regions consisted of RNA transcripts. Primed by the HTBI set, a first-round RT-PCR was run on the TCR CDR3. TCRdb itself ran the multiplex PCR reads through MiXCR, one entry per CDR3 protein. In the table there are 640,000 or so distinct CDR3 sequences, 14% of which are singletons.

This rearrangement joins TRBV4-3 to TRBJ1-3; D may be TRBD1 (6 bases). This TCR was sampled from a woman in her late teens or twenties with Graves' ophthalmopathy. The material sequenced was blood. DNA of the CDR3: TGCGCCAGCAGCCAAGATTTTGGGGGCGGAAACACCATATATTTT. It translates to CASSQDFGGGNTIYF.